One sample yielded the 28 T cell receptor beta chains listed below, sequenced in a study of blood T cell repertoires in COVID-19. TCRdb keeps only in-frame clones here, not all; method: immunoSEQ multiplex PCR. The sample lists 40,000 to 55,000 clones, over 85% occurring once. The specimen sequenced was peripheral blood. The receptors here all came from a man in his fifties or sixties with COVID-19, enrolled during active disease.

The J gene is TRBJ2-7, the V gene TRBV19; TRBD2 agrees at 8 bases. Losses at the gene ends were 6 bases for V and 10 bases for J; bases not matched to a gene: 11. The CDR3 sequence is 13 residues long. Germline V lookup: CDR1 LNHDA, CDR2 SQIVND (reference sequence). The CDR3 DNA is TGTGCCAGTAGCCCGGGACTAGGCCGGCAACAGTACTTC. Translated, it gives CASSPGLGRQQYF.

The CDR3 nucleotides read TGTGCCAGTAGTTCTCAAGCGGGAGCATTCGGGGAGCTGTTTTTT. Protein product: CASSSQAGAFGELFF. The rearrangement joins TRBV19 to TRBJ2-2, with 8 positions matching TRBD2. Germline CDR1 and CDR2: LNHDA and SQIVND (reference sequence). The CDR3 is 15 amino acids. J was trimmed by 7 bases and V by 5 bases; bases with no gene match: 9.

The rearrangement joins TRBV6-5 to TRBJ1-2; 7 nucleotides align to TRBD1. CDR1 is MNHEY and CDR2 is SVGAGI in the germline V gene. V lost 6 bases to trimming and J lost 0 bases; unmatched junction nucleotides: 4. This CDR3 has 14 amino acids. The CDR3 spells CASSPTGSNYGYTF. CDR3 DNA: TGTGCCAGCAGCCCGACAGGGTCTAACTATGGCTACACCTTC.

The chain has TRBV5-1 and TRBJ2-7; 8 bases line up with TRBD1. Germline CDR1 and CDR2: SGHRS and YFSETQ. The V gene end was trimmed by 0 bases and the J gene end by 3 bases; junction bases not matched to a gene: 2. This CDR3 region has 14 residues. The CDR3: CASSLGTGFYEQYF. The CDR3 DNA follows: TGCGCCAGCAGCTTGGGGACAGGGTTCTACGAGCAGTACTTC.

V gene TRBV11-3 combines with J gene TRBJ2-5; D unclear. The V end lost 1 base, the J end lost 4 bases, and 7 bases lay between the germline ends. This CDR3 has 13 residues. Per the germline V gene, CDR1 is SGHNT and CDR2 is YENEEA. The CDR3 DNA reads TGTGCCAGCAGCTTAGCACAGACAGAGACCCAGTACTTC. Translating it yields CASSLAQTETQYF.

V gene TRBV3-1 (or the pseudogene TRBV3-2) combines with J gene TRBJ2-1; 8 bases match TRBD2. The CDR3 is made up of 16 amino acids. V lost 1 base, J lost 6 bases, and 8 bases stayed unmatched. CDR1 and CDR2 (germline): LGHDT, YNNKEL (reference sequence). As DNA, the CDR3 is TGTGCCAGCAGCCAAGGATCCAGCGGGAGAATCAATGAGCAGTTCTTC. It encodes CASSQGSSGRINEQFF.

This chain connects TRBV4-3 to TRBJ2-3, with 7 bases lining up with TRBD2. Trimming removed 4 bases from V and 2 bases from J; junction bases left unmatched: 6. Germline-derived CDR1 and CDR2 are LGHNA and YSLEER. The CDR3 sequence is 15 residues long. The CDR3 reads CASSLLSGITDTQYF. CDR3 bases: TGCGCCAGCAGCCTTTTGAGCGGGATCACAGATACGCAGTATTTT.

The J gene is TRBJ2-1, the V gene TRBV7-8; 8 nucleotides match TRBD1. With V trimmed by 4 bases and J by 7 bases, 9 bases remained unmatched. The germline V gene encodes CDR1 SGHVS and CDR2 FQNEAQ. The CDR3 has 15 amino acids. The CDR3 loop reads CASSYGQGGLNEQFF. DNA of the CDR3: TGTGCCAGCAGCTATGGACAGGGTGGGTTGAATGAGCAGTTCTTC.

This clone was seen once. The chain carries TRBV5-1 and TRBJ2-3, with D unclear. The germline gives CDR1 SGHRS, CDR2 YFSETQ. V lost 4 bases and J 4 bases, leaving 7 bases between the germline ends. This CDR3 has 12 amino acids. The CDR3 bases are TGCGCCAGCAGCACCCTAGCAGATACGCAGTATTTT. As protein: CASSTLADTQYF.

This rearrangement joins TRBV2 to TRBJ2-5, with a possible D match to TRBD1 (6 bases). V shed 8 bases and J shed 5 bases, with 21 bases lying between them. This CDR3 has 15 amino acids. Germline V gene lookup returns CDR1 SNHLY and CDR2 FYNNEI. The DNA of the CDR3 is TGTGCCAGCTGGGACACCACAAAACCGAGGGAGACCCAGTACTTC. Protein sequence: CASWDTTKPRETQYF.

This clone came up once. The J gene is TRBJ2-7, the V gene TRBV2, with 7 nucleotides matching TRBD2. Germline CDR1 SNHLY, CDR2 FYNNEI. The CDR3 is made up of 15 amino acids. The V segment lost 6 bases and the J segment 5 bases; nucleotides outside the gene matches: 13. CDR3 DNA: TGTGCCAGCAGAAGGACCGGACTAGTTTTCCACGAGCAGTACTTC. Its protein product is CASRRTGLVFHEQYF.

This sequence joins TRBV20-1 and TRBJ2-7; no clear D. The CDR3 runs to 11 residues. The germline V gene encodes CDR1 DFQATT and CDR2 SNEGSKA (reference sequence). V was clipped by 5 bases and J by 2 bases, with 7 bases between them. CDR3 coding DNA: TGCAGTGCTGGCCAACCCTACGAGCAGTACTTC. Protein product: CSAGQPYEQYF.

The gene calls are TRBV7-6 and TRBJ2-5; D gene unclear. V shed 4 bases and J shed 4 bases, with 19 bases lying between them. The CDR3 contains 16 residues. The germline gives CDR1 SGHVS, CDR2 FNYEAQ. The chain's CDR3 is CASSSLPPTDRETQYF. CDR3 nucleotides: TGTGCCAGCAGCTCCCTACCTCCAACTGATCGAGAGACCCAGTACTTC. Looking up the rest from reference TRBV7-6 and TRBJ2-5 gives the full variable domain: GAGVSQSPRYKVTKRGQDVALRCDPISGHVSLYWYRQALGQGPEFLTYFNYEAQQDKSGLPNDRFSAERPEGSISTLTIQRTEQRDSAMYRCASSSLPPTDRETQYFGPGTRLLVL.

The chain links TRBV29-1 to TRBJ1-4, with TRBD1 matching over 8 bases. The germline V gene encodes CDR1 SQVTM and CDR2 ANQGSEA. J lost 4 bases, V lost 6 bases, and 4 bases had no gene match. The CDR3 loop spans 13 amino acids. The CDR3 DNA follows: TGCAGCGTCGCACAGGGGGATAATGAAAAACTGTTTTTT. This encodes CSVAQGDNEKLFF.

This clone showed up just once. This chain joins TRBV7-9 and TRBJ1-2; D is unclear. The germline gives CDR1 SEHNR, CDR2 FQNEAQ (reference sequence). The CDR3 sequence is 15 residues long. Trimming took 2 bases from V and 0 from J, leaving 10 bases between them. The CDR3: CASSLLTVANYGYTF. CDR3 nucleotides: TGTGCCAGCAGCTTATTAACTGTAGCTAACTATGGCTACACCTTC.

The CDR3 region is CASRWVGTSYEQYF. As DNA, the CDR3 is TGTGCCAGCAGGTGGGTAGGGACTAGCTACGAGCAGTACTTC. The chain recombines TRBV5-8 with TRBJ2-7; 8 bases agree with TRBD2. Germline assignment: CDR1 SGHTS and CDR2 YDEGEE. CDR3 length: 14 amino acids. V trimming: 5 bases; J trimming: 3 bases; junction bases outside the gene matches: 7.

The CDR3 DNA is TGCGCCAGCGGATGGACCGGGACAGGGGCCAATGAGCAGTTCTTC. It codes for CASGWTGTGANEQFF. The genes are TRBV5-1 and TRBJ2-1; 10 nucleotides agree with TRBD1. Germline CDR1 is SGHRS and CDR2 is YFSETQ. Trimming at V came to 7 bases and at J to 6 bases, leaving 10 bases not matched to a gene. The CDR3 sequence is 15 residues long.

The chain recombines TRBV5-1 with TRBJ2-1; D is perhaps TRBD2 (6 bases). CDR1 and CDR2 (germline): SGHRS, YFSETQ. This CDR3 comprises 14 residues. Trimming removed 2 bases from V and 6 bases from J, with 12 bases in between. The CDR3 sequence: CASSLRGGGNEQFF. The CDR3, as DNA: TGCGCCAGCAGCTTACGGGGAGGCGGCAATGAGCAGTTCTTC.

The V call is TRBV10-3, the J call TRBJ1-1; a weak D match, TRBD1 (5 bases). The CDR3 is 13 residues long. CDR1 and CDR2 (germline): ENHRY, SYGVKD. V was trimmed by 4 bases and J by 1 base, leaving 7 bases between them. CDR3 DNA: TGTGCCATCAGTGTCCAGGGGAACACTGAAGCTTTCTTT. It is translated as CAISVQGNTEAFF.

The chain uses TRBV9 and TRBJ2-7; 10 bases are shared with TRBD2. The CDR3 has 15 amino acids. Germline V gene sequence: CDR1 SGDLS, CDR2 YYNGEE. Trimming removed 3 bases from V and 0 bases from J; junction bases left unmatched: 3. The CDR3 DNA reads TGTGCCAGCAGCGAACTAGCGGGATCCTCCTACGAGCAGTACTTC. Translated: CASSELAGSSYEQYF.

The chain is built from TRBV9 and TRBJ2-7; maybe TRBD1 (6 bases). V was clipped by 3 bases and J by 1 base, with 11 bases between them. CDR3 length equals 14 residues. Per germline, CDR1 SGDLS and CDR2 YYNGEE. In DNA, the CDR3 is TGTGCCAGCAGCGGAGGGGGTGAATCCTACGAGCAGTACTTC. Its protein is CASSGGGESYEQYF.

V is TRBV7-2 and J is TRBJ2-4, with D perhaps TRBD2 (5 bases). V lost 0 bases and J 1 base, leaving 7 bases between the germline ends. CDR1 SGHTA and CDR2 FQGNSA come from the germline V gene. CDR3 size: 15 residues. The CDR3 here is CASSLAGVAKNIQYF. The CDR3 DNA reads TGTGCCAGCAGCTTAGCGGGAGTTGCCAAAAACATTCAGTACTTC.

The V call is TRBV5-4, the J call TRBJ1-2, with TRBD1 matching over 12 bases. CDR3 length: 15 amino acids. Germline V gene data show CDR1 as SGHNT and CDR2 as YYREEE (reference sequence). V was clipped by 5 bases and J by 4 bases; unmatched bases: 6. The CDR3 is CASSRGTGGVYGYTF. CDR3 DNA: TGTGCCAGCAGTAGAGGGACAGGGGGCGTCTATGGCTACACCTTC.

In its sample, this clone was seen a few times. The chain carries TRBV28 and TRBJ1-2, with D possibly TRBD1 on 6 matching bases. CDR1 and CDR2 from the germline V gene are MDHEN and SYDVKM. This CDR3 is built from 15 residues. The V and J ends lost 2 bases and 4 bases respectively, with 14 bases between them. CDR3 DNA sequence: TGTGCCAGCAGTTTAGTTTCCAGGGGAGCCTATGGCTACACCTTC. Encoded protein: CASSLVSRGAYGYTF.

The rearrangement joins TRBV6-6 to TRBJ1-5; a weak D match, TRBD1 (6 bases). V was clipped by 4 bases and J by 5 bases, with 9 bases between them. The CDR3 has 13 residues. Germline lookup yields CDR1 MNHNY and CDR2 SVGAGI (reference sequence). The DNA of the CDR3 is TGTGCCAGCAGTTTACAGGGATATCAGCCCCAGCATTTT. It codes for CASSLQGYQPQHF.

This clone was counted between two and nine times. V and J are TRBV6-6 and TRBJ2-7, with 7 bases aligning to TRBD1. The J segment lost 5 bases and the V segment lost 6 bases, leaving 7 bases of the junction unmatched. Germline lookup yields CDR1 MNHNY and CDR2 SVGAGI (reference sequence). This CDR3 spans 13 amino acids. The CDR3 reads CASRPTGEHEQYF. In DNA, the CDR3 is TGTGCCAGCAGGCCTACAGGGGAACACGAGCAGTACTTC.

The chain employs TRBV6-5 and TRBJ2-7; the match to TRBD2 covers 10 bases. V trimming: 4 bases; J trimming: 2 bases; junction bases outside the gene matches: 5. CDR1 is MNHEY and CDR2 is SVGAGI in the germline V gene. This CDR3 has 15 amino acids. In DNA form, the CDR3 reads TGTGCCAGCAGTTCCAGGACTAGCGGTACCTACGAGCAGTACTTC. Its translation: CASSSRTSGTYEQYF.

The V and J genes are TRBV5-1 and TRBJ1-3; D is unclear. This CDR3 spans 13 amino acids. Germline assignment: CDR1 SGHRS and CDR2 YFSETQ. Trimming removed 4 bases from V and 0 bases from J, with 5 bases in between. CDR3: CASSPPSGNTIYF. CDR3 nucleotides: TGCGCCAGCAGCCCTCCCTCTGGAAACACCATATATTTT. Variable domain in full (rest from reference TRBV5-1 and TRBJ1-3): KAGVTQTPRYLIKTRGQQVTLSCSPISGHRSVSWYQQTPGQGLQFLFEYFSETQRNKGNFPGRFSGRQFSNSRSEMNVSTLELGDSALYLCASSPPSGNTIYFGEGSWLTVV.